This entry lists 18 T cell receptor beta chains sequenced from one sample in a study of T cells in women clearing cervical HPV infection. The assay was immunoSEQ multiplex PCR, and TCRdb's table has in-frame clones only and misses some. This sample's table has about 35,000 clones. The sequenced sample was blood buffy coat. The receptors shown here come from a woman aged 18 to 75 with a cervical HPV16 infection that either progressed to CIN3+ or cleared (not recorded which).

On this clone: The read falls 3 residues short of the CDR3 end, and the missing part is taken from the germline J gene. V and J are TRBV7-7 and TRBJ2-7; 8 positions agree with TRBD1. Losses at the gene ends were 5 bases for V and 6 bases for J; bases not matched to a gene: 9. This CDR3 contains 14 residues. Germline assignment: CDR1 SSHAT and CDR2 FNYEAQ (reference sequence). The CDR3 sequence: CASSLRQGNVEQYF. The part of the CDR3 DNA that was read is TGTGCCAGCAGCCTGCGACAGGGGAACGTCGAG.

Note on this clone: From the germline J gene comes the end of the CDR3, since the read stops 3 residues before it. The chain links TRBV20-1 to TRBJ2-7, with D possibly matching TRBD1 (6 bases). The V and J ends lost 6 bases and 0 bases respectively, with 15 bases between them. CDR3 length: 14 amino acids. Per germline, CDR1 DFQATT and CDR2 SNEGSKA (reference sequence). The sequenced CDR3 bases are TGCAGTGCAATAACAGGGCGGAGCTCCTACGAG. Its translation is CSAITGRSSYE. The full CDR3 reads CSAITGRSSYEQYF.

Regarding this clone: The CDR3 end is not reached by the read, which stops 3 residues before it; the germline J gene fills it in. The chain carries TRBV7-9 and TRBJ2-4; a possible D gene is TRBD2 (5 bases). Germline V lookup: CDR1 SEHNR, CDR2 FQNEAQ (reference sequence). The CDR3 sequence is 12 residues long. The part of the CDR3 DNA that was read is TGTGCCAGCAGCTTATCCGGGGATGGT. Encoded protein: CASSLSGDG. The whole CDR3 protein reads CASSLSGDGQYF.

The part of the CDR3 DNA that was read is TGTGCCAGCAGCCCTCAGGGGCCTGGAGAGACC. Amino acids: CASSPQGPGET. The entire CDR3 protein is CASSPQGPGETQYF. The genes are TRBV7-7 and TRBJ2-5, with D possibly matching TRBD1 (6 bases). The read terminates 3 residues ahead of where the CDR3 ends, so the germline J gene completes it. V dropped 5 bases and J dropped 4 bases, with 14 bases sitting between them. The CDR3 sequence is 14 residues long. CDR1 SSHAT and CDR2 FNYEAQ come from the germline V gene (reference sequence).

About this clone itself: Compared with germline, one end of the junction differs, possibly owing to a read error. Read coverage stops 3 residues before the CDR3 terminus; the germline J gene supplies the remainder. The rearrangement joins TRBV7-2 to TRBJ2-7; 10 nucleotides agree with TRBD2. The CDR3 spans 15 residues. Germline V CDR1 and CDR2: SGHTA, FQGNSA. The sequenced part of the CDR3 DNA is TGTGACAGCAGGGTGAGACTAGCGGGTTCCTACGAG. This encodes CDSRVRLAGSYE. The whole CDR3 reads CDSRVRLAGSYEQYF.

A remark on this clone: One end of the junction fails to match germline, which may point to a read error. The read finishes 3 residues shy of the CDR3 end, and the germline J gene is used to complete it. Other DNA variants within this sample encode the same CDR3. The V and J genes are TRBV20-1 and TRBJ1-3, with 8 bases fitting TRBD1. CDR3 length: 12 amino acids. In germline, CDR1 is DFQATT, CDR2 SNEGSKA (reference sequence). This chain's CDR3 is CSASWTGNTIYF. The CDR3 DNA, read in part, is TGCAGTGCTAGTTGGACAGGGAACACA.

A note on this clone: Sequencing ends 3 residues short of the CDR3 end; the germline J gene provides the rest. The chain uses TRBV5-6 and TRBJ1-4; weak D call: TRBD1 (5 bases). The CDR3 contains 15 residues. The germline gives CDR1 SGHDT, CDR2 YYEEEE. V was trimmed by 4 bases and J by 3 bases, leaving 13 bases between them. The CDR3 sequence: CASSTRVLANEKLFF. The sequenced CDR3 bases are TGTGCCAGCAGCACCAGGGTTTTGGCTAATGAAAAA.

For this clone: The read stops 3 residues short of the end of the CDR3; the missing end is completed from the germline J gene. The rearrangement uses TRBV30 and TRBJ2-6, with 9 bases identical to TRBD1. There are 15 residues in the CDR3. Trimming cost V 5 bases and J 4 bases; bases outside gene matches: 6. The germline gives CDR1 GTSNPN, CDR2 SVGIG (reference sequence). The covered CDR3 bases are TGTGCCTGGGAACAGGGGGCGACCGGGGCCAACGTC. Amino acids: CAWEQGATGANV. The whole CDR3 protein is CAWEQGATGANVLTF.

This clone is identified as medium-sized from frequency. Germline and junction disagree at one end, which may indicate a read error. With the read ending 3 residues before the CDR3 end, the germline J gene is used to fill in that end. V and J are TRBV4-2 and TRBJ1-5; 7 bases align to TRBD1. CDR3 length equals 16 residues. From germline, CDR1 is LGHNA and CDR2 YNFKEQ. The CDR3 bases that were read are TGCGCCAGCAGCCTTGGGACAGCTTATAGCAATCAGCCC. It codes for CASSLGTAYSNQP. The whole CDR3 sequence reads CASSLGTAYSNQPQHF.

Concerning this clone: Compared with germline, one end of the junction differs, possibly owing to a read error. The read gets to within 3 residues of the CDR3 end, and the germline J gene fills in the rest. The J gene is TRBJ1-2, the V gene TRBV4-2; D may be TRBD1 (5 bases). Germline-derived CDR1 and CDR2 are LGHNA and YNFKEQ. The CDR3 is 16 amino acids. CDR3 in amino acids: CASSQELRTGRDGYTF. Incomplete CDR3 DNA: TGCGCCAGCAGCCAAGAATTAAGAACAGGTCGTGATGGC.

Turning to this clone: With the read ending 3 residues before the CDR3 end, the germline J gene is used to fill in that end. This chain links TRBV18 with TRBJ1-3, with D possibly matching TRBD1 (6 bases). This CDR3 comprises 16 residues. Germline lookup yields CDR1 KGHSH and CDR2 LQKENI. Trimming pared 3 bases from V and 2 bases from J, leaving 14 bases between. The CDR3 reads CASSPSPGQTGNTIYF. The sequenced part of the CDR3 DNA is TGTGCCAGCTCACCTAGCCCCGGACAGACTGGAAACACC.

About this clone: The read is 3 residues too short to cover the CDR3 end, so that end is filled in from the germline J gene. The gene calls are TRBV5-1 and TRBJ2-7, with D tentatively TRBD2 (6 bases). The V and J ends lost 3 bases and 2 bases respectively, with 15 bases between them. In germline, CDR1 is SGHRS, CDR2 YFSETQ. The CDR3 runs to 15 residues. The CDR3 reads CASSSPGTGTYEQYF. CDR3 bases read: TGCGCCAGCAGCTCCCCCGGGACTGGGACCTACGAG. The full variable domain, with the rest looked up from reference TRBV5-1 and TRBJ2-7, is KAGVTQTPRYLIKTRGQQVTLSCSPISGHRSVSWYQQTPGQGLQFLFEYFSETQRNKGNFPGRFSGRQFSNSRSEMNVSTLELGDSALYLCASSSPGTGTYEQYFGPGTRLTVT.

A remark on this clone: The CDR3 is cut off 3 residues early in the read; its end comes from the germline J gene. This chain uses TRBV3-1 (or the pseudogene TRBV3-2) with TRBJ2-5, with D possibly matching TRBD2 (5 bases). The germline CDR1 and CDR2 sequences are LGHDT and YNNKEL (reference sequence). This CDR3 region has 13 residues. The ends were cut back, 4 bases at V and 7 bases at J, with 13 bases in the middle. CDR3 DNA, as far as it was read: TGTGCCAGCAGCCCTGGACTTCTTTCGACC. Amino acid sequence: CASSPGLLST. The full CDR3 protein reads CASSPGLLSTQYF.

A word on this clone: Read data end 3 residues before the CDR3 end; the end is taken from the germline J gene. Additional DNA sequences in this sample encode the identical CDR3. The chain carries TRBV6-2 or TRBV6-3 and TRBJ1-1; TRBD1 matches 7 bases. In germline, CDR1 is MNHEY, CDR2 SVGEGT. V dropped 5 bases and J dropped 1; count of bases not matched to a gene: 1. CDR3 size: 13 residues. The CDR3 loop reads CASSRTGNTEAFF. CDR3 DNA, as far as it was read: TGTGCCAGCAGTAGGACAGGGAACACTGAA.

A word on this clone: The read gets to within 3 residues of the CDR3 end, and the germline J gene fills in the rest. The V and J genes are TRBV7-8 and TRBJ1-2, with 7 bases identical to TRBD1. This CDR3 is built from 17 residues. Per germline, CDR1 SGHVS and CDR2 FQNEAQ. Losses at the gene ends were 1 base for V and 1 base for J; bases not matched to a gene: 9. Partial CDR3 DNA: TGTGCCAGCAGCTTAGGGGTTTTTCAGGGGGTTAACTATGGC. This encodes CASSLGVFQGVNYG. The full CDR3 reads CASSLGVFQGVNYGYTF.

On this clone: The read terminates 3 residues ahead of where the CDR3 ends, so the germline J gene completes it. This chain connects TRBV18 to TRBJ1-2; 9 nucleotides line up with TRBD1. This CDR3 has 14 amino acids. Germline CDR1 KGHSH, CDR2 LQKENI. The part of the CDR3 DNA that was read is TGTGCCAGCTCACCCTTAACAGGGGGCAATGAC. It codes for CASSPLTGGND. The entire CDR3 protein is CASSPLTGGNDYTF.

The CDR3 sequence: CASSSDRTDWPQHF. The sequenced CDR3 bases are TGTGCCAGTAGTTCGGACAGGACGGACTGGCCC. The chain employs TRBV19 and TRBJ1-5, with 7 bases identical to TRBD1. The read ends 3 residues shy of where the CDR3 ends; the end is completed using the germline J gene. Trimming at V came to 5 bases and at J to 9 bases, leaving 10 bases not matched to a gene. This CDR3 has 14 residues. Per the germline V gene, CDR1 is LNHDA and CDR2 is SQIVND (reference sequence).

As to this clone: The read halts 3 residues ahead of the CDR3 end, with the missing end drawn from the germline J gene. The chain is built from TRBV20-1 and TRBJ2-3; 11 nucleotides agree with TRBD1. Per the germline V gene, CDR1 is DFQATT and CDR2 is SNEGSKA (reference sequence). The CDR3 runs 14 residues. Trimming removed 6 bases from V and 3 bases from J; junction bases left unmatched: 5. CDR3 DNA (partial): TGCAGTGCCAGGGGACAGGGGGGAACAGATACG. Translated: CSARGQGGTDT. The whole CDR3 is CSARGQGGTDTQYF.